Below, one TCR beta chain is given with its context. Its specificity is not known. TCRdb re-called the 5' RACE reads; one entry per CDR3 protein, DNA not given. This repertoire includes 330,000 or so distinct CDR3 sequences. These data originate in a study of monozygotic twins with inflammatory bowel disease. The study, taken as a whole, reports: No single strong signal or clonotype associated with IBD was supported. Especially where disease activity was present, IBD patients had fewer clonotypes in common with others than healthy twins did. Using the inverse Simpson index, IBD patients had lower TCRbeta diversity than healthy co-twins.

The CDR3 sequence is 13 residues long. Germline-derived CDR1 and CDR2 are SGHAT and FQNNGV. Sequencing used blood. The sequence came from a human donor with ulcerative colitis or Crohn's disease, or a healthy co-twin of an affected twin (not recorded which). The rearrangement uses TRBV11-2 and TRBJ2-1. This CDR3 is CASSLDFSNEQFF.